The 3 T cell receptor beta chains presented below share a single source sample, sequenced in a study of blood T cell repertoires in COVID-19. Profiled with immunoSEQ multiplex PCR; TCRdb holds only in-frame clones, not every one. The data contain about 75,000 clones, approximately 90% of them singletons. The sequenced material came from peripheral blood. The origin of the receptors is a human donor in a cohort sampled during active COVID-19.

The genes are TRBV5-1 and TRBJ2-1; 10 nucleotides match TRBD2. In germline, CDR1 is SGHRS, CDR2 YFSETQ. J was trimmed by 10 bases and V by 4 bases; bases with no gene match: 11. The CDR3 contains 15 residues. The CDR3 is CASSPGGTSDREQFF. CDR3 nucleotides: TGCGCCAGCAGCCCCGGAGGGACTAGCGATAGGGAGCAGTTCTTC.

V usage is TRBV7-2 and J usage is TRBJ1-3; tentative D call: TRBD1 (5 bases). The length of the CDR3 is 16 residues. The germline CDR1 and CDR2 sequences are SGHTA and FQGNSA. The V end lost 4 bases, the J end lost 0 bases, and 13 bases lay between the germline ends. The chain's CDR3 is CASSSHGTSSGNTIYF. The CDR3 DNA follows: TGTGCCAGCAGCTCCCACGGGACTTCCTCTGGAAACACCATATATTTT.

The chain joins TRBV2 to TRBJ1-2, with D possibly being TRBD1 (5 bases). V dropped 2 bases and J dropped 3 bases, with 10 bases sitting between them. This CDR3 comprises 14 residues. Germline V gene lookup returns CDR1 SNHLY and CDR2 FYNNEI. The DNA for the CDR3 is TGTGCCAGCAGTGAAACAGGCAACTACTATGGCTACACCTTC. The encoded protein is CASSETGNYYGYTF.